This T cell receptor beta chain was recovered during a study of T cells after yellow fever vaccination. Whole-study context: The authors prepared low-cell-number fractions using SMART-Seq v4 Ultra Low Input. General study results and limits: Clonotypes shared by both compartments, CD4 and CD8, made up a small share. A secondary response was less intense yet reached its peak sooner, at day 5 versus 15.

In regard to this clonotype: The antigen remains undetermined.

Generation of TCR cDNA used 5'RACE template switching (which added a universal primer site and UMIs). TCRdb reprocessed the 5' RACE reads via MiXCR and lists one record per CDR3 protein. The sample comprises about 630,000 distinct CDR3 sequences, approximately 13% of which are singletons, and about 15% rests with the top ten. From germline, CDR1 is KGHSH and CDR2 LQKENI. Between the trimmed V and J ends, which lost 6 bases and 9 bases, there was a span of 20 bases. The CDR3 runs to 15 residues. The sample here was PBMCs, taken on the day of the yellow fever booster vaccination. The source of this sequence is a man aged 30-40 years who received the YFV17D yellow fever vaccine. This chain uses TRBV18 with TRBJ2-2, with no clear D. For the CDR3, the DNA is TGTGCCAGCTCGGTGATCGACTTTGGTGCCTGGGAGCTGTTTTTT. It is translated as CASSVIDFGAWELFF.